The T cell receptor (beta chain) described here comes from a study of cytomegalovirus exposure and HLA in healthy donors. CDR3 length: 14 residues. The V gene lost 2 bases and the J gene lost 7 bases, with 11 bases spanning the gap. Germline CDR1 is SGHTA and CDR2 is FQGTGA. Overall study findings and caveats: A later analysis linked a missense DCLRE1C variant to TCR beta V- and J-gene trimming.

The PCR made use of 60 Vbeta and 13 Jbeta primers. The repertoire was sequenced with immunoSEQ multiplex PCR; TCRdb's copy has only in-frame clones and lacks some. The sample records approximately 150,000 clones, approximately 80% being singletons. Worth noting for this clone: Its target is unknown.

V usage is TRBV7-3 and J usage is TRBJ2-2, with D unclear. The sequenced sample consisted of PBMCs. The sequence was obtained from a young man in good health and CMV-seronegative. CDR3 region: CASSLSPSNGELFF. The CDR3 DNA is TGTGCCAGCAGCTTATCCCCGAGTAACGGGGAGCTGTTTTTT.